This T cell receptor beta chain was retrieved from a study of neoadjuvant nivolumab and ipilimumab in lung cancer. Germline V gives CDR1 MNHNS, CDR2 SASEGT. Deletions cut 6 bases from V and 4 bases from J, with 6 bases between. The CDR3 extends over 11 amino acids. Repertoires were generated with immunoSEQ multiplex PCR, while TCRdb's copy carries only in-frame clones and drops some. Here the sample spans more than 20,000 clones, about 81% being singletons. By share, this clone counts as medium-sized. This clonotype was sampled from an adult with non-small cell lung cancer. The specimen was tumor tissue, collected after neoadjuvant nivolumab, alone or with ipilimumab, at or shortly before surgery. The rearrangement uses TRBV6-1 and TRBJ1-1; a possible D gene is TRBD1 (5 bases). The CDR3 region is CASRQATEAFF. As DNA, the CDR3 is TGTGCCAGCAGACAGGCCACTGAAGCTTTCTTT.